The 12 T cell receptor beta chains in this list originate from one sample, sequenced in a study of blood T cell repertoires in COVID-19 (TCRdb year 2020). Receptors were amplified or captured by the immunoSEQ multiplex PCR assay. In TCRdb, the immuneACCESS table is reduced to in-frame sequences with V and J assigned. These tables do not hold every clone; where another copy was compared, an unresolved V gene accounts for under half, and the others remain unexplained. The sample has approximately 300,000 clones on record, 75% to 90% of them singletons. 2.2% of the sample comes from the top ten. The sample consisted of peripheral blood. The receptor source for this set is a woman aged 45-59 years who had recovered from COVID-19.

A few counts support this clone. This chain uses TRBV13 with TRBJ1-1; a possible D gene is TRBD1 (5 bases). CDR1 and CDR2 (germline): PRHDT, FYEKMQ (reference sequence). Between the trimmed V and J ends, which lost 1 base and 8 bases, there was a span of 17 bases. The length of the CDR3 is 15 residues. The CDR3 loop is CASSLVERGGREAFF. As DNA, the CDR3 is TGTGCCAGCAGCTTAGTGGAGCGGGGCGGGAGGGAAGCTTTCTTT.

This clone was detected once. This rearrangement joins TRBV6-1 to TRBJ1-6; possible D gene TRBD1, 5 bases. V gave up 0 bases and J gave up 8 bases, with 17 bases separating them. Germline CDR1 is MNHNS and CDR2 is SASEGT. CDR3 length equals 17 residues. The CDR3 DNA follows: TGTGCCAGCAGTGAAGCGCAAGGGGCCTTCTCGGATTCACCCCTCCACTTT. Translated: CASSEAQGAFSDSPLHF.

The V gene is TRBV10-3, the J gene TRBJ1-5; TRBD1 might be the D (5 bases). Germline V gives CDR1 ENHRY, CDR2 SYGVKD. Trimming left V 5 bases short and J 0 bases short, with 8 bases between. This CDR3 region has 14 residues. The CDR3 nucleotides read TGTGCCATCAGTTGGGACTTTAGCAATCAGCCCCAGCATTTT. Translated: CAISWDFSNQPQHF.

V gene TRBV28 combines with J gene TRBJ1-2; no clear D. The V gene's germline CDR1 is MDHEN and CDR2 SYDVKM. Trimming took off 6 bases at V and 2 bases at J, with 13 bases between the two ends. CDR3 size: 14 residues. The CDR3 is CASRRSGGNYGYTF. The CDR3 DNA reads as TGTGCCAGCAGAAGGTCGGGAGGGAACTATGGCTACACCTTC.

The CDR3 nucleotides read TGTGCCAGCAGCCCTGAGGACAGGGGGAATTCACCCCTCCACTTT. Residues: CASSPEDRGNSPLHF. The chain joins TRBV5-8 to TRBJ1-6; 10 bases match TRBD1. CDR1 and CDR2 from the germline V gene are SGHTS and YDEGEE. V was clipped by 4 bases and J by 7 bases; unmatched bases: 5. The CDR3 length is 15 residues.

The gene calls are TRBV5-1 and TRBJ2-1, with 7 bases fitting TRBD1. J was trimmed by 3 bases and V by 4 bases; bases with no gene match: 10. The CDR3 totals 16 residues. The germline V gene has CDR1 SGHRS and CDR2 YFSETQ. CDR3 bases: TGCGCCAGCAGCGATCGACGGACAGGTGGCTACAATGAGCAGTTCTTC. It encodes CASSDRRTGGYNEQFF.

The V call is TRBV7-2, the J call TRBJ1-2, with D possibly being TRBD1 (5 bases). CDR3 length: 15 residues. V shed 5 bases and J shed 0 bases, with 13 bases lying between them. Germline CDR1 is SGHTA and CDR2 is FQGNSA. The CDR3 reads CASSLPDRANYGYTF. In DNA form, the CDR3 reads TGTGCCAGCAGCCTTCCCGACAGAGCTAACTATGGCTACACCTTC.

This chain links TRBV27 with TRBJ2-7; possibly TRBD2 for D (6 bases). The length of the CDR3 is 13 residues. Trimming removed 5 bases at V and 3 bases at J, with 11 bases between. Germline CDR1 is MNHEY and CDR2 is SMNVEV (reference sequence). The CDR3 spells CASSPAGNYEQYF. The CDR3 nucleotides are TGTGCCAGCAGTCCGGCGGGGAACTACGAGCAGTACTTC.

This chain joins TRBV5-1 and TRBJ2-2; D uncertain. Germline V gene data show CDR1 as SGHRS and CDR2 as YFSETQ. V shed 4 bases and J shed 5 bases, with 15 bases lying between them. The CDR3 totals 15 residues. The CDR3 is CASSDPGRSTGELFF. CDR3 sequence (DNA): TGCGCCAGCAGCGACCCGGGTCGCTCGACCGGGGAGCTGTTTTTT.

This sequence joins TRBV6-6 and TRBJ1-5; no definite D call. Trimming left V 5 bases short and J 1 base short, with 9 bases between. The CDR3 spans 14 residues. Germline assignment: CDR1 MNHNY and CDR2 SVGAGI (reference sequence). CDR3 DNA sequence: TGTGCCAGCAGTCCCCGGTGGAGCAATCAGCCCCAGCATTTT. This sequence encodes CASSPRWSNQPQHF.

This clone occurred once. The gene calls are TRBV4-1 and TRBJ2-2; no clear D gene. CDR1 and CDR2 from the germline V gene are MGHRA and YSYEKL. The V end lost 0 bases, the J end lost 4 bases, and 12 bases lay between the germline ends. The CDR3 has 16 residues. This chain's CDR3 is CASSQEPGLGTGELFF. In DNA form, the CDR3 reads TGCGCCAGCAGCCAAGAGCCAGGCTTAGGCACCGGGGAGCTGTTTTTT.

The chain's CDR3 is CSVEDDRVYGYTF. In DNA, the CDR3 is TGCAGCGTTGAAGATGACAGGGTATATGGCTACACCTTC. V usage is TRBV29-1 and J usage is TRBJ1-2; 7 nucleotides align to TRBD1. After removal of 0 bases from V and 5 bases from J, the junction contained 3 bases not matched to a gene. The CDR3 length is 13 residues. CDR1 SQVTM and CDR2 ANQGSEA come from the germline V gene.